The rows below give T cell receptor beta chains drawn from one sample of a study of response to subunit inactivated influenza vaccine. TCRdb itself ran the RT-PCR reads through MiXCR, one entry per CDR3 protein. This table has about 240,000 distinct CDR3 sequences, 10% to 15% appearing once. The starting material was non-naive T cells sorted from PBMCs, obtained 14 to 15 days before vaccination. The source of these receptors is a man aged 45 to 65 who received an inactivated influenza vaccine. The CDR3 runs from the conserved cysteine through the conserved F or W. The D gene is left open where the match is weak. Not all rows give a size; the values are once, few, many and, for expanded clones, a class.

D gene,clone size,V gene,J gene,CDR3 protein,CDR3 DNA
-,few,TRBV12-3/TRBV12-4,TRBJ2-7,CASNRKGYEQYF,TGTGCCAGCAACAGAAAGGGCTACGAGCAGTACTTC
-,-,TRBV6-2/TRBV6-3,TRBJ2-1,CASRTLISNEQFF,TGTGCCAGCAGAACCCTGATTTCCAATGAGCAGTTCTTC
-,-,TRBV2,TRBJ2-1,CASSVQGVGYNEQFF,TGTGCCAGCAGTGTACAGGGAGTAGGGTACAATGAGCAGTTCTTC
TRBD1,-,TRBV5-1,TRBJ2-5,CASSLMGQGDTQYF,TGCGCCAGCAGCCTTATGGGACAGGGGGATACCCAGTACTTC
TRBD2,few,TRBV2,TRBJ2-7,CASSLSGGSAYEQYF,TGTGCCAGCAGCCTGTCGGGGGGAAGCGCCTACGAGCAGTACTTC
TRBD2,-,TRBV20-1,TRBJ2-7,CSARGTSRYYEQYF,TGCAGTGCTAGAGGGACTAGCAGGTATTACGAGCAGTACTTC
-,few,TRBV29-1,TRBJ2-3,CSVEPIRARDTQYF,TGCAGCGTTGAACCAATCAGGGCGAGAGATACGCAGTATTTT
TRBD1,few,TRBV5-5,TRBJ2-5,CASSLEQGFETQYF,TGTGCCAGCAGCTTGGAACAGGGGTTTGAGACCCAGTACTTC
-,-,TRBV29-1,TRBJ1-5,CSVEDGSEPQHF,TGCAGCGTTGAAGATGGGTCTGAGCCCCAGCATTTT
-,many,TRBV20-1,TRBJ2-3,CSARDPLEGTQYF,TGCAGTGCTAGAGATCCTCTGGAGGGTACGCAGTATTTT
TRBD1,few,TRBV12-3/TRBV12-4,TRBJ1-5,CASRRQGASQHF,TGTGCCAGCAGGAGACAGGGAGCGTCCCAGCATTTT
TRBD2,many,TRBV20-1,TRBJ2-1,CSARRLAGGRGEQFF,TGCAGTGCTAGAAGACTAGCGGGAGGACGCGGGGAGCAGTTCTTC
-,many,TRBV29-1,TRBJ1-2,CSASLGTDHYGYTF,TGCAGCGCCTCTTTGGGGACGGACCATTATGGCTACACCTTC
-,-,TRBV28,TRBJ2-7,CASRTATDSYEQYF,TGTGCCAGCAGAACAGCGACTGACTCCTACGAGCAGTACTTC
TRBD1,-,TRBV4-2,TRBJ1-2,CASSQGGTGLYYGYTF,TGTGCCAGCAGCCAGGGGGGGACAGGGTTGTACTATGGCTACACCTTC
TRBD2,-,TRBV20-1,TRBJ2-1,CSATRAGVYNEQFF,TGCAGTGCTACTCGAGCGGGGGTCTACAATGAGCAGTTCTTC
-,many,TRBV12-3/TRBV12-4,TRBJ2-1,CASRSQNRVGQFF,TGTGCCAGCAGATCCCAAAACAGGGTCGGGCAGTTCTTC
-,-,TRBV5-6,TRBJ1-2,CASSWSGNGYTF,TGTGCCAGCAGCTGGTCGGGGAATGGCTACACCTTC
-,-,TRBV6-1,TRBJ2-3,CASSEARPTDTQYF,TGTGCCAGCAGTGAAGCGCGGCCAACAGATACGCAGTATTTT
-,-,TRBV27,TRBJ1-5,CASRRGGSVPYQPQHF,TGTGCCAGCAGGCGGGGAGGGTCGGTCCCCTATCAGCCCCAGCATTTT